This record covers a single T cell receptor (beta chain). Its target antigen remains unknown. Base qualities were left out, and no much larger clone turns up one base away. Other DNA sequences in this specimen translate into the identical CDR3. The data are from a study of cytomegalovirus exposure and HLA in healthy donors (dated by TCRdb to about 2017). With regard to the full study: In an earlier analysis of 587 of the donors, approximately 300 Gb of sequence data and 117 million unique TCR beta sequences from about 190 million T cells were reported. An earlier analysis of fewer than 750 of the donors used high-throughput TCR beta sequencing to judge whether each TCR beta V gene segment behaved as functional or pseudogenic. To predict cytomegalovirus infection status, the study combined high-throughput TCR immunosequencing, statistical association of individual TCRs with disease status, and machine learning. An early release that covered fewer than 750 HLA-typed donors contained approximately 300 gigabases of sequencing data and 75 million to 100 million unique TCR sequences. The later analysis used no new phenotypic data to find candidate immune exposures, relying instead on TCR beta sequences and their occurrence across donors. A separate validation cohort of 90 to 150 different subjects was used in addition to the 666-subject first cohort. The study profiled the T cell repertoires of 500 to 800 subjects by immunosequencing and related them to cytomegalovirus serostatus. Genome-wide SNP genotypes for about three fifths of the roughly 700 donors were used in a later genetic analysis, which treated that subset as a discovery cohort. The study aimed to test whether signatures of past pathogen exposure could be identified by cataloging public T cell receptors. Every discovery cohort repertoire had been produced on one sequencing platform. Typing coverage differed by locus: A, B, C, DRB1 and DQB1 were typed in roughly 620-630 donors, DQA1 in about 510, DPA1 in approximately 610, and DPB1 in 472. Across 300 to 400 genotyped donors of the cohort, an average of approximately 200,000 unique TCR beta nucleotide sequences per donor were sequenced, and 15% to 20% of those sequences were non-productive. In a later analysis, previously published TCR beta repertoires from roughly 710 donors were re-analyzed and high-resolution HLA genotyping was added so that TCR occurrence patterns could be studied. The genetic ancestry cluster associated with self-reported Caucasian donors included over 80% of the 300 to 450 genotyped donors. Alongside the repertoire data, information on donor age, sex, ethnicity and CMV serostatus was compiled. A few DR-DQ haplotypes were treated as single units for association and clustering because of strong linkage in the cohort. HLA typing included class I and class II loci at four-digit resolution.

Library method: the immunoSEQ multiplex PCR assay. For the multiplex PCR, a mixture combining 60 forward primers for TCR Vbeta segments and 13 reverse primers for TCR Jbeta segments was used. The CDR3 region of rearranged TCR beta genes was amplified from genomic DNA by a multiplex PCR assay. The Illumina HiSeq System was used to sequence the amplified TCR beta libraries as 87-base-pair reads. The study's own analysis went as follows. Across the roughly 600 repertoires, a later analysis counted 80 million or so unique TCR beta chains, approximately 10 million of which were shared by at least two donors. A nearest-neighbor algorithm error-corrected the raw reads and collapsed the reads into unique sequences, merging closely related sequences to remove PCR and sequencing errors. To assign V, D and J gene segments, CDR3 sequences were aligned to IMGT reference sequences. For a sequence to be retained, at least a six-nucleotide match to both a V gene segment and a J gene segment was required. A rearrangement counted as productive if the CDR3 had no stop codons and remained in frame with V and J, and every other rearrangement counted as non-productive. CDR3 was defined according to IMGT convention as the region running from the second conserved V-encoded cysteine to the conserved J-encoded phenylalanine. Sequences without an unambiguous match to a single V gene segment were excluded from the earlier analysis of approximately 600 of the donors. An earlier analysis of 550 to 650 of the donors classified V segments as functional when productive rearrangements were above 56.7% and as segregating when the standard deviation between donors was above 5%. A statistical classification framework was built to diagnose cytomegalovirus status from the catalog of TCR beta chain sequences. A later analysis assigned V and J genes by comparing TCR nucleotide sequences with IMGT/GENE-DB human TR gene sequences. In a later analysis, CDR3 sequences and most-parsimonious VDJ recombination scenarios were assigned using the TCRdist pipeline. In a later analysis, each TCR beta chain was defined by its CDR3 amino acid sequence together with its V-gene family, and reads without a unique V-gene family were excluded. In a later analysis, fewer than 650 highly shared, low-generation-probability nucleotide sequences were removed to address suspected cross-contamination and a sequencing artifact. In a later analysis, a clonal expansion index for each public chain was calculated from normalized within-repertoire ranks of inferred template counts. In a later analysis, generation probabilities were computed using a VDJ recombination model fitted to out-of-frame rearrangements, and the results were checked against IGoR. In a later analysis, TCR-TCR, TCR-HLA and TCR-CMV co-occurrence was scored with hypergeometric tests, and a repertoire-size bias correction was applied to TCR pairs. To estimate false discovery rates, a later analysis permuted the HLA or CMV assignments 20 times. In a later analysis, co-occurring TCRs were grouped using DBSCAN, with TCRdist sequence similarity added in when clustering inside HLA-allele-positive subsets. For co-occurrence clustering, repertoires with fewer than 30,000 or more than 120,000 public chains were excluded, along with roughly five repertoires with anomalous nucleotide sharing. TCRdb took over this immuneACCESS table, retaining in-frame rearrangements with V and J assigned. Such tables are incomplete; in checked studies, under half of the missing clones stem from an unresolved V gene, and the remainder is unexplained. D and trimming were read from the DNA, whereas the V and J calls and clone size are those reported in that table. The sample profile shows around 150,000 clones; around 73% of them were found once. The ten biggest clones cover more than 1.3% of the sample.

CDR1 and CDR2 are drawn from the germline V gene: SGHRS, YFSETQ. The CDR3 covers 13 residues, taking in both the cysteine and the phenylalanine. Kept here is only the CDR3 DNA, which spans 39 bases and is read in frame from base 1. V lost 0 bases and J lost 6 bases; the stretch between them is 10 bases long. Study-wide findings and limitations: Compared with the roughly 670-donor mean, donors in an Asian-associated ancestry cluster had fewer N-insertions in productive TCRs, according to a later genetic analysis. A further reported finding was that TCR beta sequences accurately predicted the HLA-A and HLA-B alleles for most subjects in the first cohort. In vitro tests confirmed that a few of the cytomegalovirus-associated TCR beta chains recognize cytomegalovirus antigens. A later analysis found that TCR association rates varied across HLA loci, with DRB1 alleles showing the most associated TCRs and HLA-C alleles the fewest. When HLA alleles, especially DR and DQ, strongly co-occurred, attributing TCR associations to individual alleles was difficult. Roughly uniform sequencing depth across donors was assumed in presence/absence analyses, although this assumption may not hold. Most TCR sequences were observed very rarely across donors, whereas some public TCRs were present in many individuals. V-gene and J-gene trimming of TCR beta chains was associated with a missense DCLRE1C variant in a later genetic analysis, and the association was replicated in an independent cohort. Immune exposure information for the cohort was limited to CMV serostatus. In a later analysis, most CMV-associated TCR beta chains were found to appear HLA-restricted, with HLA associations seemingly driven largely by CMV exposure. An earlier analysis of approximately 500 of the donors showed that most TCR beta V segments appeared in productive rearrangements either about 90% or about 30% of the time, which broadly matched IMGT annotations. The cohort was sequenced for TCR beta chains only, and without alpha or paired-chain data the features that could be detected were limited. Linkage disequilibrium might explain the correlated functional status among segregating V segments, but an unknown experimental factor could not be ruled out. HLA typing was unavailable for some donors at each locus, so association tests used only the typed subset. A later analysis found that HLA-associated TCR beta chains were more clonally expanded and had lower generation probabilities than equally common non-associated chains. The classifier was reported to diagnose cytomegalovirus status with high specificity and sensitivity in both the original cohort and the validation cohort. It was suggested by the authors that the approach could potentially be generalized to other disease states and immunological phenotypes. The study gave a list of under 200 TCR beta chains associated with cytomegalovirus. In a later analysis, around 17,000 TCR beta sequences were associated with specific HLA alleles at a false discovery rate of 0.05. Because counts were too low, roughly 18 rarely observed V segments, including chromosome 9 orphons, were left out of the earlier analysis of some 640 of the donors. Some IMGT-functional V segments, including TRBV6-2 and TRBV6-3, could not be told apart with the 87-base-pair reads, so those segments were excluded. A group of highly shared sequence variants was considered likely to be a technical artifact of the sequencing pipeline. A later analysis reported that several top co-occurrence clusters appeared linked to parvovirus B19, influenza, CMV and Epstein-Barr virus.

The cohort comprised under 700 healthy bone marrow donors. All cohort members were sampled while nominally healthy, although unrecorded immune exposures were likely present. The donor tested CMV seronegative, placing the donor among the 350 or so seronegative members of the cohort. A peripheral blood sample was collected from each donor, and TCR beta sequencing was performed on peripheral blood mononuclear cells. The Qiagen DNeasy Blood Extraction Kit was used to extract genomic DNA from the blood cell samples. Sequencing was carried out using PBMCs. This receptor was taken from a male donor in good health and CMV-seronegative. In this chain, TRBV5-1 is recombined with TRBJ2-7; the D gene is perhaps TRBD1, from 5 matching bases. Here the CDR3 is given as CASSLGQGGEQYF. The bases read TGCGCCAGCAGCTTGGGGCAGGGTGGCGAGCAGTACTTC.